This T cell receptor (beta chain) was captured by sequencing in a study of lymphopenia after photon versus proton radiotherapy. The repertoire was sequenced with immunoSEQ multiplex PCR; TCRdb's copy has only in-frame clones and lacks some. Among more than 70,000 clones listed, around 83% were seen once. The sequencing used peripheral blood, collected from a patient treated with proton-based radiotherapy. The source of this sequence is a man between 60 and 70 years old with pancreatic cancer.

CDR3 protein: CASGLGQGPDNEQFF. The CDR3 DNA sequence: TGTGCTAGTGGTTTGGGACAGGGGCCTGACAATGAGCAGTTCTTC. The chain uses TRBV12-5 and TRBJ2-1; TRBD1 agrees at 8 bases. V lost 1 base to trimming and J lost 5 bases; unmatched junction nucleotides: 4. CDR1 and CDR2 (germline): LGHNT, FRNRAP. The CDR3 is 15 amino acids.